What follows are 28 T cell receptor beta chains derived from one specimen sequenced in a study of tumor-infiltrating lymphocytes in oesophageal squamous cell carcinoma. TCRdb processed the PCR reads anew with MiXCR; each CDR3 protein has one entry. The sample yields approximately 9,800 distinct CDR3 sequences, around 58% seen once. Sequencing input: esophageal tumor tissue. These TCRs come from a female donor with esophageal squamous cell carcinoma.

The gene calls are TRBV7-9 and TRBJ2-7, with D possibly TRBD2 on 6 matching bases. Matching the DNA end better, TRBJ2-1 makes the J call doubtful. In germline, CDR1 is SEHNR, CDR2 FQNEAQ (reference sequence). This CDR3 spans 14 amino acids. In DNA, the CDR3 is TGTGCCAGCCTGAAGGTAGCGGAAAACAATGAGCAGTTCTTC. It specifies CASLKVAENNEQFF.

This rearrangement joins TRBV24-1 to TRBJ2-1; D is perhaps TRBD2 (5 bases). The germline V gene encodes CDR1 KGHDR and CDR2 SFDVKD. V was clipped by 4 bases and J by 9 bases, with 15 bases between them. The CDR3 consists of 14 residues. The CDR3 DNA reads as TGTGCCACCAGTGAGCGGGCCCCCATGGGTGAGCAGTTCTTC. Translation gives CATSERAPMGEQFF.

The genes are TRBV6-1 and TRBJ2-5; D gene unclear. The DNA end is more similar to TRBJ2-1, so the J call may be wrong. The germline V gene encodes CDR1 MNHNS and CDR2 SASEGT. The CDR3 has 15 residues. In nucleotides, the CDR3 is TGTGCCAGCTCTAACGGCCAGCTGCGATCATCCGGGCAGTTCTTC. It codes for CASSNGQLRSSGQFF.

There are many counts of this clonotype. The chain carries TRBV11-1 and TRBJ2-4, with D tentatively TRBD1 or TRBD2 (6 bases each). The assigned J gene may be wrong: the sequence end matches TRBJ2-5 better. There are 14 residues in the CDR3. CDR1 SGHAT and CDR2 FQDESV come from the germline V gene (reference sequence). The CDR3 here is CASSLGGAGETQYF. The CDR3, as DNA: TGTGCCAGCAGCTTAGGGGGGGCTGGGGAGACCCAGTACTTC.

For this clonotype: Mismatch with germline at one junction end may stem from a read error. Here the CDR3 DNA reads TGTGTCAGCAGTTCACAGGGTTACAATGAGCAGTTCTTC. Its protein is CVSSSQGYNEQFF. The genes are TRBV28 and TRBJ2-1, with D possibly being TRBD1 (6 bases). The CDR3 totals 13 residues. Looked up from germline, CDR1 is MDHEN and CDR2 is SYDVKM. Together with reference TRBV28 and TRBJ2-1, the CDR3 gives the full variable domain: DVKVTQSSRYLVKRTGEKVFLECVQDMDHENMFWYRQDPGLGLRLIYFSYDVKMKEKGDIPEGYSVSREKKERFSLILESASTNQTSMYLCVSSSQGYNEQFFGPGTRLTVL.

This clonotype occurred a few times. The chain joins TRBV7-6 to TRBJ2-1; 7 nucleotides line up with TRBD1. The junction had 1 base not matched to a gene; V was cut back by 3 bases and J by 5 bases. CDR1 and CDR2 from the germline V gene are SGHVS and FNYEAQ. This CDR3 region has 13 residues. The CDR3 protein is CASSFDRDNEQFF. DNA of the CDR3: TGTGCCAGCAGCTTCGACAGGGACAATGAGCAGTTCTTC.

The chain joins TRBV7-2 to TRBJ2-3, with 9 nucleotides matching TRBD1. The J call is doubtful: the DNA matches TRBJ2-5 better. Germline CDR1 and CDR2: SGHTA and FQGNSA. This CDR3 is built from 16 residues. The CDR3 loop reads CASSPAGTGFLETQYF. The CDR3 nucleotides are TGTGCCAGCAGCCCCGCCGGGACAGGGTTTTTGGAGACCCAGTACTTC.

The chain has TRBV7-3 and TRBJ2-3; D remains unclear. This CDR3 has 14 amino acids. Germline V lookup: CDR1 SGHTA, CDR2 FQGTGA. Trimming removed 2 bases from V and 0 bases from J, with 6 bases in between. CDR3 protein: CASSLGASTDTQYF. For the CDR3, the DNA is TGTGCCAGCAGCTTAGGAGCTAGCACAGATACGCAGTATTTT.

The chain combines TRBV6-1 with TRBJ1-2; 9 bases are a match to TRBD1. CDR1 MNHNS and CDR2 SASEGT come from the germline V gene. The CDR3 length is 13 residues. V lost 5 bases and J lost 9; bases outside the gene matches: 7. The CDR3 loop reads CASSSDRGRRYTF. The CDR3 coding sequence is TGTGCCAGCAGTTCCGACAGGGGGAGACGCTACACCTTC.

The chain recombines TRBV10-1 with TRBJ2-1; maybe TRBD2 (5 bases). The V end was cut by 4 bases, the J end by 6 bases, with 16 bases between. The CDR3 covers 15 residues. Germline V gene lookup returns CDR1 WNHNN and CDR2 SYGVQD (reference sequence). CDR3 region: CASSGRAESVNEQFF. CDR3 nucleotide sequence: TGCGCCAGCAGTGGGCGGGCGGAATCGGTCAATGAGCAGTTCTTC.

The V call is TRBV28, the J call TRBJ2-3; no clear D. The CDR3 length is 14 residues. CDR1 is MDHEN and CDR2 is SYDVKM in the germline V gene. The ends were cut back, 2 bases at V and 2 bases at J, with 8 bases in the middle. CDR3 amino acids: CASSLQRYTDTQYF. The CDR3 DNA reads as TGTGCCAGCAGTTTACAGCGTTACACAGATACGCAGTATTTT.

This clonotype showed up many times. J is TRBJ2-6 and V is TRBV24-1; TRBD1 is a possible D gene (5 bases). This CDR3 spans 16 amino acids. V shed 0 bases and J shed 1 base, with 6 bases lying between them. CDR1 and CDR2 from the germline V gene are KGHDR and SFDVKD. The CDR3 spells CATSDLRGSGANVLTF. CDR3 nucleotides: TGTGCCACCAGTGATTTGAGGGGTTCTGGGGCCAACGTCCTGACTTTC.

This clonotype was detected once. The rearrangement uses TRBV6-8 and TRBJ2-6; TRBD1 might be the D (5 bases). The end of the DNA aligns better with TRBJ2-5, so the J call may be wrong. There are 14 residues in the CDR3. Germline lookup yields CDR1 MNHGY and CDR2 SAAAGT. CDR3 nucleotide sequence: TGTGCCAGCAGTGTGGCAGGGCCCAGGGAGACCCAGTACTTC. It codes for CASSVAGPRETQYF.

The DNA of the CDR3 is TGTGCCAGCAGCTTAGGGGAATTTGGCGGGAGGGCCCGCGAGCAGTACTTC. Protein product: CASSLGEFGGRAREQYF. The chain combines TRBV11-3 with TRBJ2-4; 9 bases are a match to TRBD2. The J call may be incorrect, as the DNA end agrees better with TRBJ2-7. Germline V gene lookup returns CDR1 SGHNT and CDR2 YENEEA. CDR3 size: 17 residues.

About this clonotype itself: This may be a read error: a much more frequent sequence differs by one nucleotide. CDR3 sequence: CASSSGETYNEQYF. The CDR3 bases are TGTGCCAGCAGCTCAGGGGAGACCTACAATGAGCAGTACTTC. The V gene is TRBV5-3, the J gene TRBJ2-3; perhaps TRBD1 as D (6 bases). The J call could be wrong; TRBJ2-7 is a better fit for the DNA end. TRBV5-3 is classed as an ORF, of uncertain function. CDR3 length: 14 amino acids.

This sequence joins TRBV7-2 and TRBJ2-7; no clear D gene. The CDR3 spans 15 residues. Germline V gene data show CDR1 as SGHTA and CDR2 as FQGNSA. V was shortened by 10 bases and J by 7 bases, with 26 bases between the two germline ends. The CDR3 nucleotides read TGTGCCATCAAGGGTGCGTCTCTCTCCTACAATGAGCAGTACTTC. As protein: CAIKGASLSYNEQYF.

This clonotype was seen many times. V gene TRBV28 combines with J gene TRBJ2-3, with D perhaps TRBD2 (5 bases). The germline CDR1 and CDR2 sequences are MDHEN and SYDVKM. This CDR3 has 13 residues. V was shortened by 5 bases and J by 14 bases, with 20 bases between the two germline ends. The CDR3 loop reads CASSGRYTGELYF. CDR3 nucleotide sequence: TGTGCCAGCAGTGGCCGGTACACCGGGGAGCTGTATTTT.

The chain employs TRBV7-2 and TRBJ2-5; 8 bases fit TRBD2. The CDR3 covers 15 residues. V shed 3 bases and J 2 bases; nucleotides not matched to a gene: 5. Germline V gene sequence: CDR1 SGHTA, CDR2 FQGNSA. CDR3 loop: CASSFISGTQETQYF. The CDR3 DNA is TGTGCCAGCAGCTTTATTAGCGGGACTCAAGAGACCCAGTACTTC.

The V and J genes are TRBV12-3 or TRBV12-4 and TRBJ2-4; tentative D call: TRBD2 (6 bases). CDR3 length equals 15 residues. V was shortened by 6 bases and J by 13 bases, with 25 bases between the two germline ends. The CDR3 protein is CASSPGAGTYNEQYF. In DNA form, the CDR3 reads TGTGCCAGCAGCCCCGGTGCGGGGACCTACAATGAGCAGTACTTC.

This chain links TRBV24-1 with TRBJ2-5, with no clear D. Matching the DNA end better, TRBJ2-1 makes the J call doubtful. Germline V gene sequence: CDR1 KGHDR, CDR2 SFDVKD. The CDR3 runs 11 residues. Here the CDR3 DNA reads TGTGCCACCAGTGAGGGTAGCGAGCAGTTCTTC. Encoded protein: CATSEGSEQFF.

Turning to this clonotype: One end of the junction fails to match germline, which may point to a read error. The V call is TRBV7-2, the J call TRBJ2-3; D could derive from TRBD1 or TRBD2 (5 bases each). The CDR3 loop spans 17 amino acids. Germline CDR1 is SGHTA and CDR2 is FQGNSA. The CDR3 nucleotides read TGTGACAGCAGCTTAGTTTACCCGGGACCCGTGACAGATACGCAGTATTTT. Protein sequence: CDSSLVYPGPVTDTQYF.

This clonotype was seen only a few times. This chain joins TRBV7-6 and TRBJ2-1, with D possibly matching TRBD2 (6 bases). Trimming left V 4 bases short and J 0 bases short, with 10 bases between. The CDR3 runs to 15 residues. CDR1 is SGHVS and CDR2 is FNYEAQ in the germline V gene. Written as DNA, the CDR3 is TGTGCCAGCAGCTACGGGGGTAGCTCCTACAATGAGCAGTTCTTC. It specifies CASSYGGSSYNEQFF.

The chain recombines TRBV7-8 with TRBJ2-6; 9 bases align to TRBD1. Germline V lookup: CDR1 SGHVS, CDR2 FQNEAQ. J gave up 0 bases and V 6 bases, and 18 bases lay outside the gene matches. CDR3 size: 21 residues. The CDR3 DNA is TGTGCCAGCAGTTTCCGTATGTTCAGGGACAGGGTTTCCTCTGGGGCCAACGTCCTGACTTTC. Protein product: CASSFRMFRDRVSSGANVLTF.

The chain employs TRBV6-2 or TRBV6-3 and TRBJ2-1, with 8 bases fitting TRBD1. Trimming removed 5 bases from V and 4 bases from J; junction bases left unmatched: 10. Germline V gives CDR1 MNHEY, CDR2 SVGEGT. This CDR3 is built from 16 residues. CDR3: CASSEYLTGVYNEQFF. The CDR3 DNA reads TGTGCCAGCAGTGAATATCTGACAGGGGTGTACAATGAGCAGTTCTTC.

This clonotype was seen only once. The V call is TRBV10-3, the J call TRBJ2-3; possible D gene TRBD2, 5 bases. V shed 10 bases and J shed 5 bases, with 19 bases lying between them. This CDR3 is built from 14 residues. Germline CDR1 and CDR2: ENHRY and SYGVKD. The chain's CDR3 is CATTRGSLVDTQYF. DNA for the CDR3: TGTGCCACCACCCGGGGTTCCCTCGTAGATACGCAGTATTTT.

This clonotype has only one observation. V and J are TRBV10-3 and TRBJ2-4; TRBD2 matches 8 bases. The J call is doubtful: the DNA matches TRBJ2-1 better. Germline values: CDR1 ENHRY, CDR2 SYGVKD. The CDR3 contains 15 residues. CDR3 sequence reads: CAIGRISGVDNEQFF. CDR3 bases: TGTGCCATCGGGCGGATTAGCGGGGTAGACAATGAGCAGTTCTTC.

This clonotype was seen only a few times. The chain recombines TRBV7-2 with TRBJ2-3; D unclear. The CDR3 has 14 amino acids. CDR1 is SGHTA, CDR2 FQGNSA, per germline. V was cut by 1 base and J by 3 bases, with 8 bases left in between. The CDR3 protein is CASSLEAVTDTQYF. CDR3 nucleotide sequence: TGTGCCAGCAGCTTAGAGGCTGTGACAGATACGCAGTATTTT.

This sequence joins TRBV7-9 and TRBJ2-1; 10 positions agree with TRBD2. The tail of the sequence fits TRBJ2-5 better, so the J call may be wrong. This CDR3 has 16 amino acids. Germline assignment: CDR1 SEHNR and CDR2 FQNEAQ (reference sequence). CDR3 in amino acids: CASSLGTSDPQETQYF. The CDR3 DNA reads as TGTGCCAGCAGCTTGGGGACTAGCGACCCCCAAGAGACCCAGTACTTC.